One sample yielded the 22 T cell receptor beta chains listed below, sequenced in a study of cytomegalovirus exposure and HLA in healthy donors. Data came from immunoSEQ multiplex PCR; TCRdb stores just in-frame clones and leaves some out. The table shows some 170,000 clones, with nearly 90% occurring only once. Sequencing used PBMCs. These receptors came from a woman aged 18-35 years in good health and CMV-seropositive.

A few counts support this clone. V is TRBV5-4 and J is TRBJ1-2; D gene ambiguous. Between the trimmed V and J ends, which lost 3 bases and 5 bases, there was a span of 14 bases. The CDR3 consists of 14 residues. CDR1 is SGHNT and CDR2 is YYREEE in the germline V gene (reference sequence). The CDR3 DNA reads TGTGCCAGCAGCTCCCGGGATTCGCCATATGGCTACACCTTC. This translates into CASSSRDSPYGYTF.

This rearrangement joins TRBV2 to TRBJ2-3; 10 bases align to TRBD1. V trimming: 7 bases; J trimming: 3 bases; junction bases outside the gene matches: 7. In germline, CDR1 is SNHLY, CDR2 FYNNEI. The CDR3 totals 15 residues. The CDR3 loop reads CASNRVGQGTDTQYF. CDR3 nucleotide sequence: TGTGCCAGCAATCGAGTGGGACAGGGGACAGATACGCAGTATTTT.

The chain combines TRBV10-3 with TRBJ1-1, with D hard to call. Between the trimmed V and J ends, which lost 0 bases and 11 bases, there was a span of 10 bases. The CDR3 runs to 12 residues. Germline assignment: CDR1 ENHRY and CDR2 SYGVKD. CDR3 sequence: CAISESSSYAFF. The DNA of the CDR3 is TGTGCCATCAGTGAGTCTTCTTCTTATGCTTTCTTT.

CDR3 in amino acids: CASSLLAGTQETQYF. The CDR3, as DNA: TGTGCCAGCAGCTTACTAGCGGGCACACAAGAGACCCAGTACTTC. The rearrangement joins TRBV7-8 to TRBJ2-5; 8 bases match TRBD2. Trimming removed 2 bases from V and 2 bases from J; junction bases left unmatched: 4. The CDR3 length is 15 residues. Looked up from germline, CDR1 is SGHVS and CDR2 is FQNEAQ.

The chain links TRBV5-1 to TRBJ2-3; a weak D match, TRBD2 (5 bases). Germline V gives CDR1 SGHRS, CDR2 YFSETQ. The CDR3 sequence is 17 residues long. Trimming left V 2 bases short and J 3 bases short, with 19 bases between. CDR3 loop: CASSLSLALRRTDTQYF. The CDR3 coding sequence is TGCGCCAGCAGCTTAAGCCTAGCCCTCAGGAGGACAGATACGCAGTATTTT.

This chain uses TRBV15 with TRBJ1-3; TRBD1 agrees at 7 bases. Looked up from germline, CDR1 is LNHNV and CDR2 is YYDKDF (reference sequence). V lost 6 bases, J lost 6 bases, and 11 bases stayed unmatched. This CDR3 is built from 15 residues. The CDR3 bases are TGTGCCACCAGTGTTGACAGGGCGTTTGAAAACACCATATATTTT. Encoded protein: CATSVDRAFENTIYF.

The V gene is TRBV6-1, the J gene TRBJ2-1; TRBD1 is a possible D gene (5 bases). Germline CDR1 and CDR2: MNHNS and SASEGT. The CDR3 runs to 15 residues. V was pared by 5 bases and J by 0 bases, with 11 bases between. CDR3 protein: CASSFQGLSYNEQFF. The CDR3 bases are TGTGCCAGCAGTTTTCAGGGCCTCTCCTACAATGAGCAGTTCTTC.

V gene TRBV11-2 combines with J gene TRBJ2-1; 9 positions match TRBD2. Per the germline V gene, CDR1 is SGHAT and CDR2 is FQNNGV. V shed 5 bases and J 4 bases; nucleotides not matched to a gene: 15. The CDR3 totals 18 residues. The CDR3 protein is CASSQGWGSGRGYNEQFF. CDR3 DNA: TGTGCCAGCAGCCAAGGGTGGGGTAGCGGGAGAGGTTACAATGAGCAGTTCTTC.

V is TRBV5-4 and J is TRBJ2-3; 10 nucleotides align to TRBD2. The V segment lost 1 base and the J segment 8 bases; nucleotides outside the gene matches: 7. Germline-derived CDR1 and CDR2 are SGHNT and YYREEE (reference sequence). The CDR3 loop spans 15 amino acids. CDR3 DNA: TGTGCCAGCAGCTTGACTAGCGGGAAATACGGTACGCAGTATTTT. Translation: CASSLTSGKYGTQYF.

V is TRBV29-1 and J is TRBJ2-3; 11 nucleotides align to TRBD2. V lost 5 bases to trimming and J lost 5 bases; unmatched junction nucleotides: 12. Germline V gene data show CDR1 as SQVTM and CDR2 as ANQGSEA. This CDR3 has 16 amino acids. Here the CDR3 reads CSVRLIAGGPKDTQYF. CDR3 DNA sequence: TGCAGCGTTCGACTAATAGCGGGAGGGCCGAAAGATACGCAGTATTTT.

This chain links TRBV6-1 with TRBJ2-1; the match to TRBD2 covers 10 bases. The V and J ends lost 5 bases and 6 bases, in that order; junction bases with no gene match: 7. The CDR3 runs 15 residues. Per germline, CDR1 MNHNS and CDR2 SASEGT. The CDR3 reads CASSRLAGDVNEQFF. In DNA form, the CDR3 reads TGTGCCAGCAGTCGCCTAGCGGGAGACGTCAATGAGCAGTTCTTC.

The chain is built from TRBV4-1 and TRBJ2-7; D is ambiguous. Trimming took 0 bases from V and 2 from J, leaving 11 bases between them. CDR1 is MGHRA and CDR2 is YSYEKL in the germline V gene. CDR3 length equals 15 residues. CDR3 in amino acids: CASSQDLGGPYEQYF. CDR3 sequence (DNA): TGCGCCAGCAGCCAAGATCTTGGCGGCCCCTACGAGCAGTACTTC.

A remark on this clone: This specimen includes other DNA sequences encoding the same CDR3. The gene calls are TRBV11-3 and TRBJ1-1; D is undetermined. V was clipped by 5 bases and J by 6 bases, with 10 bases between them. This CDR3 has 12 residues. Germline V lookup: CDR1 SGHNT, CDR2 YENEEA. The CDR3, as DNA: TGTGCCAGCAGCCTGGCGGCCTCTGAAGCTTTCTTT. It is translated as CASSLAASEAFF.

The chain uses TRBV6-5 and TRBJ2-1, with a weak D call TRBD1 (5 bases). Germline V gives CDR1 MNHEY, CDR2 SVGAGI. Trimming pared 0 bases from V and 2 bases from J, leaving 5 bases between. CDR3 length: 14 amino acids. The CDR3 DNA is TGTGCCAGCAGTTACTCGACAGCCTACAATGAGCAGTTCTTC. Translating gives CASSYSTAYNEQFF.

The chain couples TRBV2 to TRBJ2-2, with 8 bases aligning to TRBD1. The CDR3 runs 16 residues. Germline values: CDR1 SNHLY, CDR2 FYNNEI. With 8 bases clipped from V and 7 bases from J, the junction kept 15 bases outside the gene matches. In nucleotides, the CDR3 is TGTGCCAGCCTTCCCGGGGGACAGGCCTCTGACGGGGAGCTGTTTTTT. Its protein is CASLPGGQASDGELFF. Full variable domain (rest looked up from reference TRBV2 and TRBJ2-2): EPEVTQTPSHQVTQMGQEVILRCVPISNHLYFYWYRQILGQKVEFLVSFYNNEISEKSEIFDDQFSVERPDGSNFTLKIRSTKLEDSAMYFCASLPGGQASDGELFFGEGSRLTVL.

There are a few counts of this clone. This chain links TRBV28 with TRBJ2-4; D might be TRBD1 (5 bases). The CDR3 loop spans 16 amino acids. Germline assignment: CDR1 MDHEN and CDR2 SYDVKM. Trimming pared 5 bases from V and 0 bases from J, leaving 14 bases between. The CDR3 DNA sequence: TGTGCCAGCAGTCCCTCGGACATTCTAGCCAAAAACATTCAGTACTTC. Translation: CASSPSDILAKNIQYF. Combining the CDR3 with reference TRBV28 and TRBJ2-4 gives the whole variable domain DVKVTQSSRYLVKRTGEKVFLECVQDMDHENMFWYRQDPGLGLRLIYFSYDVKMKEKGDIPEGYSVSREKKERFSLILESASTNQTSMYLCASSPSDILAKNIQYFGAGTRLSVL.

The chain is built from TRBV7-2 and TRBJ2-3; D possibly corresponds to TRBD2 (6 bases). V lost 5 bases and J 0 bases, leaving 18 bases between the germline ends. The length of the CDR3 is 17 residues. CDR1 is SGHTA and CDR2 is FQGNSA in the germline V gene. The chain's CDR3 is CASSPLFSGLSTDTQYF. CDR3 sequence (DNA): TGTGCCAGCAGCCCCCTCTTTAGCGGACTTAGCACAGATACGCAGTATTTT.

The chain employs TRBV27 and TRBJ2-3; 8 positions match TRBD1. Per germline, CDR1 MNHEY and CDR2 SMNVEV (reference sequence). Trimming at V came to 0 bases and at J to 5 bases, leaving 10 bases not matched to a gene. The CDR3 runs to 17 residues. CDR3 bases: TGTGCCAGCAGTTTATCGCTGACAGGGGTTTTAGGAGATACGCAGTATTTT. The encoded protein is CASSLSLTGVLGDTQYF.

CDR3 sequence (DNA): TGCGCCAGCAGCCAAGATAGGGGGGGACACTCTGGAAACACCATATATTTT. Protein: CASSQDRGGHSGNTIYF. The gene calls are TRBV4-3 and TRBJ1-3, with D perhaps TRBD1 (6 bases). V was cut by 0 bases and J by 0 bases, with 12 bases left in between. The CDR3 contains 17 residues. Germline CDR1 and CDR2: LGHNA and YSLEER.

The rearrangement uses TRBV28 and TRBJ2-7; TRBD1 agrees at 9 bases. V lost 5 bases, J lost 6 bases, and 5 bases stayed unmatched. The CDR3 loop spans 13 amino acids. Germline assignment: CDR1 MDHEN and CDR2 SYDVKM. The CDR3 coding sequence is TGTGCCAGCAGTGGCGGGACAGGGCGCGAGCAGTACTTC. This gives the protein CASSGGTGREQYF. Full variable domain (missing parts from reference TRBV28 and TRBJ2-7): DVKVTQSSRYLVKRTGEKVFLECVQDMDHENMFWYRQDPGLGLRLIYFSYDVKMKEKGDIPEGYSVSREKKERFSLILESASTNQTSMYLCASSGGTGREQYFGPGTRLTVT.

This chain joins TRBV7-9 and TRBJ2-7, with 9 bases lining up with TRBD2. This CDR3 is 15 amino acids long. Losses at the gene ends were 5 bases for V and 0 bases for J; bases not matched to a gene: 5. The germline V gene encodes CDR1 SEHNR and CDR2 FQNEAQ (reference sequence). CDR3 in amino acids: CASSPRTSVSYEQYF. In DNA, the CDR3 is TGTGCCAGCAGCCCAAGGACTAGCGTCTCCTACGAGCAGTACTTC.

This clone was counted a few times. This chain connects TRBV12-5 to TRBJ1-5; 9 bases are a match to TRBD1. CDR1 is LGHNT, CDR2 FRNRAP, per germline. The CDR3 covers 15 residues. J lost 1 base, V lost 4 bases, and 2 bases had no gene match. CDR3 amino acids: CASGSGTGSNQPQHF. DNA for the CDR3: TGTGCTAGTGGTTCCGGGACAGGGAGCAATCAGCCCCAGCATTTT.